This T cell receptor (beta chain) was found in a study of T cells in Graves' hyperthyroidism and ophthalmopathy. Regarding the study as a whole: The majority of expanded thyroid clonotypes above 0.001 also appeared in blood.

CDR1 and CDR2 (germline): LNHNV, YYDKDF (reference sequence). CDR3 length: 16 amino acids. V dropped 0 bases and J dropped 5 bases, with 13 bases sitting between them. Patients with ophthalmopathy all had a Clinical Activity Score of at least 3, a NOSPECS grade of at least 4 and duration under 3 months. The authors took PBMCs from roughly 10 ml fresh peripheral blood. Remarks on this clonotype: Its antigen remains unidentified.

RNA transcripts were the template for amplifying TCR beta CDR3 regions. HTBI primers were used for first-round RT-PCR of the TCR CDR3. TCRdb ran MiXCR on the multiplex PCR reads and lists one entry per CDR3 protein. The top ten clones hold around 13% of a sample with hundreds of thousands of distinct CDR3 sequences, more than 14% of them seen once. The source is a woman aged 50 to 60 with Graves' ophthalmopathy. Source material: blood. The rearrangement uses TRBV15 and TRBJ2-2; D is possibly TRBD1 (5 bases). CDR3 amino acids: CATSRDFRARTGELFF. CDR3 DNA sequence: TGTGCCACCAGCAGAGATTTCAGGGCAAGGACCGGGGAGCTGTTTTTT.